These 9 T cell receptor beta chains were all obtained from the same sample, sequenced in a study of post-analysis software for immune sequencing data. Tagging with unique molecular identifiers was a feature of the TCR beta cDNA libraries. One entry per CDR3 protein results from TCRdb running MiXCR on the PCR reads. The sample carries roughly 620,000 distinct CDR3 sequences, roughly 46% recorded once. These receptors lack a known antigen. General study findings and limits: There were five or six TRBV segments more frequent in patients than controls, and TRBV5-6, TRBV5-1 and TRBV20-1 were among them.

Sequenced input: blood. All receptors derive from a girl aged 5-17 years with multiple sclerosis.

V gene TRBV12-3 or TRBV12-4 combines with J gene TRBJ2-5; 8 bases are shared with TRBD2. V shed 6 bases and J 3 bases; nucleotides not matched to a gene: 6. The CDR3 has 14 residues. CDR3 in DNA: TGTGCCAGCAGGGGGAGCGGGAGCGAAGAGACCCAGTACTTC. Its protein product is CASRGSGSEETQYF.

This clonotype was counted a few times. The rearrangement links TRBV7-8 to TRBJ2-5; the match to TRBD1 covers 11 bases. Germline values: CDR1 SGHVS, CDR2 FQNEAQ. The V segment lost 2 bases and the J segment 5 bases; nucleotides outside the gene matches: 10. CDR3 length equals 17 residues. The CDR3 reads CASSLSGTGGPRETQYF. DNA for the CDR3: TGTGCCAGCAGCTTATCCGGGACAGGGGGACCACGGGAGACCCAGTACTTC.

The CDR3 nucleotides are TGCAGTGCTAGACCTAGCGGGACCCCCCTAAAGACCCAGTACTTC. Translated, it gives CSARPSGTPLKTQYF. The V gene is TRBV20-1, the J gene TRBJ2-5; 9 bases match TRBD2. CDR1 DFQATT and CDR2 SNEGSKA come from the germline V gene (reference sequence). The J segment lost 6 bases and the V segment lost 2 bases, leaving 10 bases of the junction unmatched. CDR3 length: 15 residues.

This clonotype was recorded only once. The chain employs TRBV6-6 and TRBJ2-3; D may be TRBD2 (6 bases). CDR3 size: 13 residues. Trimming removed 2 bases at V and 4 bases at J, with 7 bases between. Germline V CDR1 and CDR2: MNHNY, SVGAGI (reference sequence). The CDR3 loop reads CASSYGGADTQYF. CDR3 coding DNA: TGTGCCAGCAGTTACGGCGGGGCAGATACGCAGTATTTT.

This clonotype was recorded only once. The V gene is TRBV7-2, the J gene TRBJ2-2; D possibly corresponds to TRBD2 (6 bases). The ends were cut back, 5 bases at V and 5 bases at J, with 18 bases in the middle. CDR1 SGHTA and CDR2 FQGNSA come from the germline V gene. The CDR3 is 16 residues long. CDR3 sequence (DNA): TGTGCCAGCAGCCCCCTTGGGGGGAGGAGAACCGGGGAGCTGTTTTTT. Protein product: CASSPLGGRRTGELFF.

For the CDR3, the DNA is TGTGCCAGCAGATCAGGGGGCGATATCCAGTATTTT. It specifies CASRSGGDIQYF. The chain employs TRBV6-2 or TRBV6-3 and TRBJ2-3, with 8 bases lining up with TRBD1. This CDR3 region has 12 residues. J was trimmed by 12 bases and V by 6 bases; bases with no gene match: 8. The V gene's germline CDR1 is MNHEY and CDR2 SVGEGT.

There are a few counts of this clonotype. The germline gene is not matched at one end of the junction; a read error may be the cause. The chain has TRBV12-3 or TRBV12-4 and TRBJ2-1, with 9 nucleotides matching TRBD2. The CDR3 covers 15 residues. CDR3 protein: CASSLAGLNYNEQFF. Here the CDR3 DNA reads TGTGCCAGCAGTCTAGCGGGACTAAACTACAATGAGCAGTTCTTC.

V and J are TRBV12-3 or TRBV12-4 and TRBJ1-1; 8 bases are shared with TRBD1. Losses at the gene ends were 3 bases for V and 3 bases for J; bases not matched to a gene: 6. CDR3 length: 15 residues. CDR3: CASSFQGAAYTEAFF. CDR3 DNA: TGTGCCAGCAGTTTCCAGGGGGCCGCGTACACTGAAGCTTTCTTT.

This clonotype was picked up a small number of times. V and J are TRBV5-1 and TRBJ2-1; maybe TRBD1 (5 bases). CDR3 length equals 15 residues. Trimming shortened V by 0 bases and J by 7 bases, and 14 bases separated the two germline ends. Germline V gene lookup returns CDR1 SGHRS and CDR2 YFSETQ. The CDR3 DNA follows: TGCGCCAGCAGCTTGGCCCAGGCAGGGCGGAATGAGCAGTTCTTC. Protein sequence: CASSLAQAGRNEQFF. Full variable domain (outside the CDR3, taken from reference TRBV5-1 and TRBJ2-1): KAGVTQTPRYLIKTRGQQVTLSCSPISGHRSVSWYQQTPGQGLQFLFEYFSETQRNKGNFPGRFSGRQFSNSRSEMNVSTLELGDSALYLCASSLAQAGRNEQFFGPGTRLTVL.